This T cell receptor (beta chain) comes out of a study of T cell responses to AZD1222 COVID-19 vaccine (dated by TCRdb to the early 2020s). Background on the whole study: AZD1222 recipients with second doses at about 4 weeks or about 12 weeks were pooled, because spike-specific TCR depth and breadth did not differ between schedules. Trial participants were enrolled by age into subgroups of 18-55, 56-69 and 70-plus years, and 148, 28 and 57 TCR-sequenced participants, respectively, were included in these subgroups. TCR sequencing covered more than 230 trial participants: 207 given two doses of AZD1222 and around 26 given two doses of MenACWY control vaccine. Overall study outcomes, separate from this receptor: Most participants were white British and females outnumbered males, and the authors suggested that clonal diversity may have been underestimated. Nearly half of unique spike-specific TCRs reportedly recognized epitopes outside regions mutated in the B.1.351 and B.1.1.7 variants. In the small 56-69-year group, the increase in depth fell short of significance, most likely because of low power. Only six AZD1222 recipients were SARS-CoV-2 seropositive at baseline, limiting conclusions about previously exposed vaccinees. CD4 TCRs associated with the vaccine covered the entire spike protein, and the dominant responses were in regions 160-218 and 743-854. Because no day 14 peak-response samples were available, repertoires were characterized only after the peak T cell response. After two AZD1222 doses, both the breadth and the depth of spike-specific TCRs were significantly higher than at day 0 and than in MenACWY recipients.

Between the V and J ends, shortened by 4 bases and 6 bases respectively, the junction contains 12 bases. Including the terminal cysteine and phenylalanine, the CDR3 comprises 13 residues. Left in the record is the CDR3 DNA by itself, 39 bases read in frame from the first base. CDR1 and CDR2, looked up from the germline V gene, are KGHSH and LQKENI. In the case of this clone: The antigen it recognizes is unknown. The input lacks base qualities; no much larger clone sits a single base away.

The CDR3 regions of human TCRbeta chains were analyzed by immunosequencing. Turning to the authors' computational methods: TCRs in the repertoires were matched against a reference library of SARS-CoV-2-specific TCRs that had been generated with the MIRA antigen-specificity platform. Breadth was defined as the fraction of unique TCRs that were SARS-CoV-2-associated. Depth was defined as the fraction of total T cells that were SARS-CoV-2-associated. Using the MIRA data, each spike-specific TCR was assigned both to the spike region to which the TCR was reactive and to a CD4 or CD8 class. Log10-transformed breadth and depth values were compared by one-way ANOVA with Sidak's multiple comparisons tests. Held by TCRdb, this immuneACCESS table contains in-frame sequences only and omits some clones. Under half of the omission traces to an unresolved V gene where checked; the cause of the rest is unknown. V and J calls and clone size are those listed in that table; D and trimming were worked out from the DNA. Counted in this sample were around 140,000 clones; over 90% of them appeared once. The biggest ten clones account for under 6.5% of the sample.

The sample's time point label, decoded: baseline before first vaccination. Vaccinee samples were obtained from the UK trials COV001 and COV002, which included a single-blind randomized controlled phase 2/3 trial of AZD1222 (ChAdOx1 nCoV-19) in healthy adults. For TCRbeta chain sequencing, PBMC samples were collected from trial participants at day 0 and at day 28 after the second dose. The sample consisted of peripheral blood, taken on day 0 of AZD1222 vaccination. This TCR came from an adult in good health. The sequence links TRBV18 to TRBJ1-2, with the D gene call left open. CDR3 reads: CASSRLVGDGYTF. The DNA is as follows: TGTGCCAGCTCACGCCTGGTCGGTGATGGCTACACCTTC. Full variable domain (CDR3 extended with the reference TRBV18 and TRBJ1-2 proteins): NAGVMQNPRHLVRRRGQEARLRCSPMKGHSHVYWYRQLPEEGLKFMVYLQKENIIDESGMPKERFSAEFPKEGPSILRIQQVVRGDSAAYFCASSRLVGDGYTFGSGTRLTVV.